Listed below are T cell receptor beta chains from one sample, sequenced in a study of response to subunit inactivated influenza vaccine. TCRdb processed the RT-PCR reads anew with MiXCR; each CDR3 protein has one entry. The repertoire holds 650,000 or so distinct CDR3 sequences, with approximately 15% as singletons. Sequencing was performed on PBMCs from blood, taken 14 days before vaccination. All receptors derive from a man in his fifties who received an inactivated influenza vaccine. Both conserved end residues are part of each CDR3. D genes are given only for firm matches. For some rows the clone size is stated as once, few or many, or as a class when expanded; others skip it.

d_call j_call clone_size v_call cdr3_length cdr3_aa cdr3_nt
NA TRBJ1-1 many TRBV20-1 12 CSARSGNTEAFF TGCAGTGCTAGATCAGGGAACACTGAAGCTTTCTTT
TRBD1 TRBJ1-2 many TRBV28 14 CASSLADRGYGYTF TGTGCCAGCAGTTTGGCGGACAGGGGCTATGGCTACACCTTC
NA TRBJ2-5 few TRBV5-1 14 CASSRGTQQETQYF TGCGCCAGCAGCCGCGGGACACAGCAAGAGACCCAGTACTTC
NA TRBJ2-5 many TRBV5-1 14 CASSLVGGQETQYF TGTGCCAGCAGCTTGGTTGGGGGCCAAGAGACCCAGTACTTC
NA TRBJ1-1 many TRBV2 13 CASGPDMNTEAFF TGTGCCAGCGGTCCGGATATGAACACTGAAGCTTTCTTT
NA TRBJ1-3 few TRBV4-3 15 CASSQGGSSGNTIYF TGCGCCAGCAGCCAGGGGGGGAGCTCTGGAAACACCATATATTTT
NA TRBJ2-2 many TRBV20-1 11 CSARGAGELFF TGCAGTGCTAGGGGGGCCGGGGAGCTGTTTTTT
NA TRBJ2-5 NA TRBV7-2 17 CASSHPLGRGYQETQYF TGTGCCAGCAGCCACCCGTTGGGGAGGGGGTATCAAGAGACCCAGTACTTC
TRBD2 TRBJ2-1 NA TRBV7-3 15 CASSLNSGSYNEQFF TGTGCCAGCAGCTTAAATAGCGGGTCCTACAATGAGCAGTTCTTC
NA TRBJ2-2 many TRBV28 15 CASSSPDPSTGELFF TGTGCCAGCAGTTCCCCGGACCCTTCCACCGGGGAGCTGTTTTTT
NA TRBJ1-6 NA TRBV6-5 15 CASSYQGDKGSPLHF TGTGCCAGCAGTTACCAAGGTGATAAGGGGTCACCCCTCCACTTT
NA TRBJ2-7 NA TRBV4-2 16 CASSQERTQSSYEQYF TGTGCCAGCAGCCAAGAAAGGACGCAGAGCTCCTACGAGCAGTACTTC